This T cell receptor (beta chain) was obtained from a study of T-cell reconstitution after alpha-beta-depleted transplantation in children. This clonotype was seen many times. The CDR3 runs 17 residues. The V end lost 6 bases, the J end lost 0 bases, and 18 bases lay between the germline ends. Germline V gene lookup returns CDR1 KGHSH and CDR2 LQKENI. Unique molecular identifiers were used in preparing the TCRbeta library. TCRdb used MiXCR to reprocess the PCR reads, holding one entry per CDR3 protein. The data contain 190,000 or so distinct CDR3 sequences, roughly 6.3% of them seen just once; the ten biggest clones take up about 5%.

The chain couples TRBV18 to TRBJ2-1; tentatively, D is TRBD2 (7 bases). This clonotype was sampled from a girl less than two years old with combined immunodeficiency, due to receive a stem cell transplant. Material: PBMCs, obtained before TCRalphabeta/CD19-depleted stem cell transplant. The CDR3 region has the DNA TGTGCCAGCTCGGACCTTGGGGGGGGCGACTCCTACAATGAGCAGTTCTTC. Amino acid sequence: CASSDLGGGDSYNEQFF.